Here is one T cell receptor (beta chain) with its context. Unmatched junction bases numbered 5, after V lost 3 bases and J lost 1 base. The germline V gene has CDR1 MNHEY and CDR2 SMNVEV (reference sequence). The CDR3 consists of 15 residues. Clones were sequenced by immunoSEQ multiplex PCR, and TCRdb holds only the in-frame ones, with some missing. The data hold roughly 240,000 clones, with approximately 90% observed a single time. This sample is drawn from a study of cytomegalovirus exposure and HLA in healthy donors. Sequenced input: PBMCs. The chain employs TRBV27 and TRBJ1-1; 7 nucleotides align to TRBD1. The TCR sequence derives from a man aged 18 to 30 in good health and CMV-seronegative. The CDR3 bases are TGTGCCAGCAGTTTGCTGGGGACAGCGAACACTGAAGCTTTCTTT. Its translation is CASSLLGTANTEAFF.